This TCR beta chain was captured in a study of blood T cell repertoires in COVID-19. Clones were read by immunoSEQ multiplex PCR, and TCRdb kept only the in-frame ones, dropping some. The table lists more than 200,000 clones, approximately 82% of them singletons. In germline, CDR1 is LNHDA, CDR2 SQIVND (reference sequence). The V gene lost 3 bases and the J gene lost 3 bases, with 11 bases spanning the gap. The CDR3 has 14 amino acids. The clonotype was recovered from a woman aged 45 to 65 with acute or convalescent COVID-19. The V gene is TRBV19, the J gene TRBJ1-1, with D possibly being TRBD1 (5 bases). Sequencing used peripheral blood. CDR3 sequence reads: CASSILGPDTEAFF. The CDR3, as DNA: TGTGCCAGTAGTATCCTGGGGCCGGACACTGAAGCTTTCTTT.